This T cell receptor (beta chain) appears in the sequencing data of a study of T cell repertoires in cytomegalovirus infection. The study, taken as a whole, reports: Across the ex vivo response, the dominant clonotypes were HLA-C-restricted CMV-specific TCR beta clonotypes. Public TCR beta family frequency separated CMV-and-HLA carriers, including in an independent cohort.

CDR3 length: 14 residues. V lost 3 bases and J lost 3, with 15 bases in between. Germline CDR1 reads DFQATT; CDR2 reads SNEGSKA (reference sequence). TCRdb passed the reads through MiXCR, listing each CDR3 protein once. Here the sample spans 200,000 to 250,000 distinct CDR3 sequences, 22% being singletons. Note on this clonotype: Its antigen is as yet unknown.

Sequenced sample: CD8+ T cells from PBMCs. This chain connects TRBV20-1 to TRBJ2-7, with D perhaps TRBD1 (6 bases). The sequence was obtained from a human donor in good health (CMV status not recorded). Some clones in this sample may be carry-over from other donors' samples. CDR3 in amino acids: CSASRRGKLYEQYF. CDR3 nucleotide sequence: TGCAGTGCTAGCCGCAGGGGAAAACTCTACGAGCAGTACTTC.